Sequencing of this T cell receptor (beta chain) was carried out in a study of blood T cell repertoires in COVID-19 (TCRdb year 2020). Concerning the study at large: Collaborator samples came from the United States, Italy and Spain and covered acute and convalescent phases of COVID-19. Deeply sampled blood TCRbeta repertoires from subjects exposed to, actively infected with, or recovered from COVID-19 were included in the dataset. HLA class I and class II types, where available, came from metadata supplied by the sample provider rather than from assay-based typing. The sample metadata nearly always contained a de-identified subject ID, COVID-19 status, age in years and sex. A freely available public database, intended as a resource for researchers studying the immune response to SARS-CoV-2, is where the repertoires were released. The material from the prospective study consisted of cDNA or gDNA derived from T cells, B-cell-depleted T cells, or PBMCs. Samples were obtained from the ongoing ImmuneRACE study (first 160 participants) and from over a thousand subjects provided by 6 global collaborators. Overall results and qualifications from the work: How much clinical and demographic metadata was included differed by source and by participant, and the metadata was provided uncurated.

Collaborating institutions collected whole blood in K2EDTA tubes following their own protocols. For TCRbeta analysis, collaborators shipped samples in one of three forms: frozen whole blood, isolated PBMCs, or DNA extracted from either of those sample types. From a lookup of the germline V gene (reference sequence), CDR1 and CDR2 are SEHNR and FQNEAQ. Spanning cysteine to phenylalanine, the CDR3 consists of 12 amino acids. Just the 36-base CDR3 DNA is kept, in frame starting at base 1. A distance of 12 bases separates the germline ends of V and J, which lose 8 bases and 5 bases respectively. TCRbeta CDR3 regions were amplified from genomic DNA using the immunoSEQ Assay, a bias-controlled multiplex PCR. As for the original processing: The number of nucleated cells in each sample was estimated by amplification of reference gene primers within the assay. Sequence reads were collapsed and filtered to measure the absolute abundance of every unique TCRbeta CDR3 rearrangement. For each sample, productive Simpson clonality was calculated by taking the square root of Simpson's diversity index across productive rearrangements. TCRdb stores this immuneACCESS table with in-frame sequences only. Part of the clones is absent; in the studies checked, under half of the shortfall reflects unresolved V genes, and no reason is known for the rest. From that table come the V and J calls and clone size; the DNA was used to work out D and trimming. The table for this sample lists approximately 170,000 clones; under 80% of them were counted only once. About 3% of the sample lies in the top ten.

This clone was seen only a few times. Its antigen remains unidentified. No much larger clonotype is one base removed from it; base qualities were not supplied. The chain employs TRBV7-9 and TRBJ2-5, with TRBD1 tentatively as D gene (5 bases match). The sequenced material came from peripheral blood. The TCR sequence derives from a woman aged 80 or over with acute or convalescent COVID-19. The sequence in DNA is TGTGCCAGCCTCAGGGTTGGTGAGACCCAGTACTTC. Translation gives CASLRVGETQYF.